The clone carrying this T cell receptor beta chain was picked up a small number of times. The data belong to a study of blood T cells in healthy people across ages. Next came a second PCR, run for about 6 to 12 cycles, which used a sample-barcoded 5' primer along with a J-beta primer mix. Each CDR3 protein is one row after TCRdb ran MiXCR on the 5' RACE reads. This table holds 800,000 to 950,000 distinct CDR3 sequences, approximately 35% found once. Trimming left V 6 bases short and J 3 bases short, with 17 bases between. The CDR3 is 15 amino acids. This receptor was identified in a man aged 18 to 29 in good health. Sequencing was performed on blood. The rearrangement links TRBV12-3 or TRBV12-4 to TRBJ1-1, with TRBD1 as a possible D gene (5 bases). The DNA of the CDR3 is TGTGCCAGCAGCCAGGCCTCCACGGGGGACACTGAAGCTTTCTTT. Encoded protein: CASSQASTGDTEAFF.